A selection of T cell receptor beta chains follows, all from one sample in a study of T cells after yellow fever vaccination. In TCRdb, the 5' RACE reads were re-called with MiXCR into one record per CDR3 protein. The sample records around 590,000 distinct CDR3 sequences, more than 9% being singletons. The sequencing here drew on PBMCs, taken on the day of the yellow fever booster vaccination. Every receptor here comes from a man younger than 45 who received the YFV17D yellow fever vaccine. Both conserved end residues are part of each CDR3. D genes are given only for firm matches. Clone size appears in some rows only: once, few, many, or a class for an expanded clone.

V gene	clone size	D gene	J gene	CDR3 protein	CDR3 DNA
TRBV9	few	-	TRBJ2-5	CASSPLRGTQETQYF	TGTGCCAGCAGCCCACTCCGGGGGACTCAAGAGACCCAGTACTTC
TRBV29-1	few	-	TRBJ1-1	CSVEGGDTEAFF	TGCAGCGTTGAAGGGGGGGACACTGAAGCTTTCTTT
TRBV28	-	TRBD2	TRBJ2-7	CASEAGAANSYEQYF	TGTGCCAGCGAAGCGGGAGCGGCAAACTCCTACGAGCAGTACTTC
TRBV18	-	-	TRBJ2-7	CASSDGRGYEQYF	TGTGCCAGCTCAGACGGACGCGGCTACGAGCAGTACTTC
TRBV2	few	TRBD2	TRBJ2-1	CASSGRLAGVSYNEQFF	TGTGCCAGCAGTGGCCGACTAGCGGGAGTGTCCTACAATGAGCAGTTCTTC
TRBV9	-	-	TRBJ1-4	CASSVGTVREKLFF	TGTGCCAGCAGCGTAGGTACAGTACGAGAAAAACTGTTTTTT
TRBV5-4	few	-	TRBJ1-1	CASSWEGRGNTEAFF	TGTGCCAGCAGCTGGGAGGGTCGGGGGAACACTGAAGCTTTCTTT
TRBV29-1	few	TRBD2	TRBJ2-3	CSSFTGTISDTQYF	TGCAGCTCCTTCACCGGGACTATCTCAGATACGCAGTATTTT
TRBV3-1	many	-	TRBJ1-1	CASSPDGETEAFF	TGTGCCAGCAGCCCGGACGGGGAGACTGAAGCTTTCTTT
TRBV2	-	-	TRBJ1-3	CASRRQGSGNTIYF	TGTGCCAGCAGGAGACAAGGATCTGGAAACACCATATATTTT
TRBV20-1	-	-	TRBJ1-1	CSARPSATEAFF	TGCAGTGCTAGACCCAGTGCCACTGAAGCTTTCTTT
TRBV3-1	few	-	TRBJ2-7	CASSREGRGQYF	TGTGCCAGCAGCCGAGAGGGACGCGGGCAGTACTTC
TRBV27	-	TRBD1	TRBJ2-7	CASSRWTGPYEQYF	TGTGCCAGCAGCCGTTGGACAGGACCCTACGAGCAGTACTTC
TRBV7-6	-	TRBD2	TRBJ2-1	CASSSEVAGGRNEQFF	TGTGCCAGCAGCTCGGAGGTGGCGGGAGGCCGGAATGAGCAGTTCTTC
TRBV9	few	-	TRBJ2-1	CASSVGTTNEQFF	TGTGCCAGCAGCGTAGGAACCACAAATGAGCAGTTCTTC
TRBV6-4	-	-	TRBJ1-5	CASWTDNQPQHF	TGTGCCAGCTGGACGGACAATCAGCCCCAGCATTTT
TRBV7-8	-	-	TRBJ2-3	CASSSHLLNTQYF	TGTGCCAGCAGCTCTCACCTTCTGAATACGCAGTATTTT
TRBV7-8	few	-	TRBJ1-2	CASSPVWVQGFGYTF	TGTGCCAGCAGCCCCGTCTGGGTACAGGGCTTTGGCTACACCTTC
TRBV20-1	-	-	TRBJ2-2	CSAETISGATGELFF	TGCAGTGCCGAGACTATTAGCGGAGCCACCGGGGAGCTGTTTTTT
TRBV12-3/TRBV12-4	-	-	TRBJ1-1	CASSLFGGTEAFF	TGTGCCAGCAGTTTATTTGGGGGCACTGAAGCTTTCTTT
TRBV27	few	-	TRBJ2-2	CASSLSLGVGTGELFF	TGTGCCAGCAGTTTATCTCTAGGCGTGGGGACCGGGGAGCTGTTTTTT
TRBV20-1	few	-	TRBJ2-7	CSASPGARVEQYF	TGCAGTGCCAGTCCGGGAGCCCGAGTAGAGCAGTACTTC
TRBV7-3	-	-	TRBJ2-1	CASSNSGRTYNEQFF	TGTGCCAGCAGCAATAGCGGAAGGACCTACAATGAGCAGTTCTTC
TRBV6-1	-	-	TRBJ1-5	CASRDGPNQPQHF	TGTGCCAGCAGGGACGGCCCCAATCAGCCCCAGCATTTT
TRBV20-1	-	-	TRBJ2-1	CSATGVVSGDEQFF	TGCAGTGCTACCGGCGTAGTAAGTGGCGATGAGCAGTTCTTC
TRBV13	-	TRBD2	TRBJ2-1	CASSLYGTSSPRGDEQFF	TGTGCCAGCAGCTTATATGGGACTAGCAGTCCCAGGGGGGATGAGCAGTTCTTC
TRBV30	many	TRBD2	TRBJ2-3	CACQGTSPEGRTQYF	TGTGCCTGCCAGGGGACTAGCCCTGAGGGGCGTACGCAGTATTTT
TRBV3-1	-	TRBD1	TRBJ2-7	CASSQSAGGFYEQYF	TGTGCCAGCAGCCAATCCGCAGGGGGCTTTTACGAGCAGTACTTC
TRBV7-6	few	-	TRBJ1-4	CASSLGAKSPAELFF	TGTGCCAGCAGCTTAGGTGCCAAATCCCCGGCCGAACTGTTTTTT
TRBV10-2	few	TRBD1	TRBJ1-6	CASSQQGPNSPLHF	TGCGCCAGCAGTCAACAGGGGCCCAATTCACCCCTCCACTTT
TRBV7-2	-	TRBD1	TRBJ2-2	CASSLGDRVYTGELFF	TGTGCCAGCAGCTTGGGGGACAGGGTCTACACCGGGGAGCTGTTTTTT
TRBV28	few	-	TRBJ2-3	CASTLRGLARPNTQYF	TGTGCCAGCACCCTTCGCGGGCTAGCCCGGCCCAATACGCAGTATTTT
TRBV27	few	-	TRBJ2-7	CASKVGPHSYEQYF	TGTGCCAGCAAAGTGGGACCGCACTCCTACGAGCAGTACTTC
TRBV7-6	few	TRBD1	TRBJ2-5	CASSLGQRNYETQYF	TGTGCCAGCAGCTTGGGACAGCGGAACTACGAGACCCAGTACTTC
TRBV3-1	few	TRBD2	TRBJ2-1	CASSQILAGGPYNEQFF	TGTGCCAGCAGCCAGATATTAGCGGGAGGGCCGTATAATGAGCAGTTCTTC
TRBV15	-	-	TRBJ1-5	CATSRARGTKTKPQHF	TGTGCCACCAGCAGAGCTCGGGGGACTAAAACTAAGCCCCAGCATTTT
TRBV12-3/TRBV12-4	-	TRBD1	TRBJ1-1	CASSMGGGRYFAEAFF	TGTGCCAGCAGTATGGGAGGGGGCCGCTACTTTGCTGAAGCTTTCTTT
TRBV7-8	-	-	TRBJ1-1	CASSLTGAPGAEAFF	TGTGCCAGCAGCTTAACTGGCGCGCCGGGAGCTGAAGCTTTCTTT
TRBV5-1	few	-	TRBJ2-3	CASSPRPDTDTQYF	TGCGCCAGCTCACCGAGACCTGACACAGATACGCAGTATTTT
TRBV5-6	-	-	TRBJ1-4	CASSWQGGQEKLFF	TGTGCCAGCAGCTGGCAAGGGGGTCAAGAAAAACTGTTTTTT
TRBV20-1	-	-	TRBJ2-3	CSAPAEDTDTQYF	TGCAGTGCTCCCGCGGAAGACACAGATACGCAGTATTTT
TRBV5-5	-	-	TRBJ2-1	CASSLSLGGVYNEQFF	TGTGCCAGCAGCTTGAGCCTCGGCGGGGTTTACAATGAGCAGTTCTTC
TRBV9	-	TRBD2	TRBJ2-7	CASSVTTSDYEQYF	TGTGCCAGCAGCGTAACGACTAGCGACTACGAGCAGTACTTC
TRBV27	-	-	TRBJ1-1	CASRRSMNTEAFF	TGTGCCAGCAGGAGGAGCATGAACACTGAAGCTTTCTTT
TRBV28	-	-	TRBJ1-2	CASSLGVAALVVDGYTF	TGTGCCAGCAGTTTAGGGGTAGCGGCGCTGGTGGTCGACGGCTACACCTTC
TRBV6-5	few	TRBD2	TRBJ2-3	CASSYIASGSTDTQYF	TGTGCCAGCAGTTACATCGCTAGCGGGAGTACAGATACGCAGTATTTT
TRBV12-3/TRBV12-4	few	-	TRBJ1-1	CASSWTVWGDGAFF	TGTGCCAGCAGCTGGACAGTCTGGGGGGATGGGGCTTTCTTT
TRBV5-1	-	TRBD2	TRBJ2-7	CASSLVGGKAYEQYF	TGCGCCAGCAGCTTGGTGGGAGGGAAGGCCTACGAGCAGTACTTC